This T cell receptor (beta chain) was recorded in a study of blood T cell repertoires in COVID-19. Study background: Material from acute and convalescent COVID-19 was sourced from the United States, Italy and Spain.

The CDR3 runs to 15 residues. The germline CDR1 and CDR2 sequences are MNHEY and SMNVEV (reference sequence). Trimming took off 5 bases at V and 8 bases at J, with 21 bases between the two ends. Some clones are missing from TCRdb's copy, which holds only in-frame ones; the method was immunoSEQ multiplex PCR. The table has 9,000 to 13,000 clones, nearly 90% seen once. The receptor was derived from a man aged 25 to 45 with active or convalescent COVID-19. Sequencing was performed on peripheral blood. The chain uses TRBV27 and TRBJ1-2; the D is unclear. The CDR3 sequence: CASSTSERLGWGYTF. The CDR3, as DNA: TGTGCCAGCAGTACAAGCGAGCGACTCGGCTGGGGCTACACCTTC.